One sample yielded the 30 T cell receptor beta chains listed below, sequenced in a study of shared T cell receptors in the human thymus. Clones were read by immunoSEQ multiplex PCR, and TCRdb kept only the in-frame ones, dropping some. Among under 450,000 clones listed, 95% were seen once. The sequenced sample consisted of thymocytes. The receptors were gathered from a human donor.

The gene calls are TRBV28 and TRBJ1-1; 9 bases are a match to TRBD1. The germline CDR1 and CDR2 sequences are MDHEN and SYDVKM. Trimming cost V 4 bases and J 2 bases; bases outside gene matches: 5. The CDR3 is 15 residues long. Written as DNA, the CDR3 is TGTGCCAGCAGTTCCGGGACAGGGAACAACACTGAAGCTTTCTTT. Residues: CASSSGTGNNTEAFF.

The genes are TRBV6-1 and TRBJ1-1; unclear D gene. The length of the CDR3 is 15 residues. Between the trimmed V and J ends, which lost 2 bases and 3 bases, there was a span of 13 bases. Germline V gives CDR1 MNHNS, CDR2 SASEGT. The CDR3 spells CASSEHWGRDTEAFF. The CDR3 DNA reads TGTGCCAGCAGTGAACATTGGGGAAGGGACACTGAAGCTTTCTTT.

This sequence joins TRBV7-3 and TRBJ2-2, with D uncertain. Trimming cost V 5 bases and J 6 bases, with 13 bases left between them. The CDR3 covers 14 residues. Germline V gene data show CDR1 as SGHTA and CDR2 as FQGTGA. The CDR3 DNA reads as TGTGCCAGCAGCCCGACATTTGTATCCGGGGAGCTGTTTTTT. Amino acid sequence: CASSPTFVSGELFF.

The CDR3 DNA follows: TGCGCCAGCAGCCAAGATCAGGGAATGGGCTCCTATAATTCACCCCTCCACTTT. This codes for CASSQDQGMGSYNSPLHF. The J gene is TRBJ1-6, the V gene TRBV4-1, with D possibly matching TRBD1 (5 bases). Germline CDR1 is MGHRA and CDR2 is YSYEKL. The CDR3 runs 18 residues. Trimming took 0 bases from V and 0 from J, leaving 12 bases between them.

This chain links TRBV5-4 with TRBJ2-3, with 11 bases fitting TRBD2. The germline V gene encodes CDR1 SGHNT and CDR2 YYREEE (reference sequence). The CDR3 extends over 19 amino acids. Trimming at V came to 4 bases and at J to 0 bases, leaving 13 bases not matched to a gene. CDR3 sequence reads: CASSPGQGRLAGSTDTQYF. DNA of the CDR3: TGTGCCAGCAGCCCCGGACAGGGGCGACTAGCGGGGAGCACAGATACGCAGTATTTT.

J is TRBJ1-2 and V is TRBV11-2; the D gene is possibly TRBD1 (5 bases). The V gene's germline CDR1 is SGHAT and CDR2 FQNNGV. The length of the CDR3 is 16 residues. V was pared by 0 bases and J by 8 bases, with 19 bases between. CDR3 sequence reads: CASSLEQRGSGSGYTF. The CDR3 DNA reads TGTGCCAGCAGCTTAGAACAGAGAGGCTCAGGGAGCGGCTACACCTTC.

The chain recombines TRBV15 with TRBJ2-3; 9 bases fit TRBD1. CDR1 is LNHNV and CDR2 is YYDKDF in the germline V gene (reference sequence). J was trimmed by 1 base and V by 0 bases; bases with no gene match: 14. CDR3 length: 20 amino acids. The CDR3 sequence is CATSREIQGACKGGTDTQYF. The CDR3 DNA reads as TGTGCCACCAGCAGAGAGATACAGGGGGCATGTAAGGGCGGCACAGATACGCAGTATTTT.

The gene calls are TRBV28 and TRBJ2-5; the match to TRBD1 covers 9 bases. This CDR3 contains 17 residues. From germline, CDR1 is MDHEN and CDR2 SYDVKM. J lost 2 bases, V lost 2 bases, and 9 bases had no gene match. The CDR3 sequence is CASSLRRQGGAQETQYF. In DNA, the CDR3 is TGTGCCAGCAGTTTACGGAGACAGGGGGGTGCACAAGAGACCCAGTACTTC.

This rearrangement joins TRBV10-2 to TRBJ2-7, with 12 bases that match TRBD2. With V trimmed by 7 bases and J by 0 bases, 7 bases remained unmatched. The CDR3 totals 16 residues. Germline assignment: CDR1 WSHSY and CDR2 SAAADI. The CDR3 is CASKAGLAGFSYEQYF. CDR3 in DNA: TGCGCCAGCAAAGCGGGACTAGCGGGTTTCTCCTACGAGCAGTACTTC.

This rearrangement joins TRBV5-6 to TRBJ2-7; possibly TRBD1 for D (6 bases). The germline V and J ends were trimmed by 0 bases and 9 bases, with 10 bases remaining between them. Germline CDR1 reads SGHDT; CDR2 reads YYEEEE. The CDR3 extends over 12 amino acids. This CDR3 reads CASSLGDRRQYF. The CDR3 coding sequence is TGTGCCAGCAGCTTGGGCGACAGGAGGCAGTACTTC.

The chain has TRBV10-2 and TRBJ2-2, with D unclear. Per germline, CDR1 WSHSY and CDR2 SAAADI. The CDR3 totals 12 residues. V dropped 3 bases and J dropped 6 bases, with 5 bases sitting between them. The CDR3 nucleotides read TGCGCCAGCAGTGAAAGGGCCGGGGAGCTGTTTTTT. This gives the protein CASSERAGELFF.

The chain joins TRBV5-4 to TRBJ2-5; 9 positions agree with TRBD1. This CDR3 spans 16 amino acids. With 3 bases clipped from V and 1 base from J, the junction kept 7 bases outside the gene matches. CDR1 SGHNT and CDR2 YYREEE come from the germline V gene (reference sequence). CDR3 in DNA: TGTGCCAGCAGCTACCGAAGGGACAGGGTCCAAGAGACCCAGTACTTC. It codes for CASSYRRDRVQETQYF.

This chain joins TRBV5-1 and TRBJ2-7; D possibly matches TRBD1 or TRBD2 (5 bases each). V shed 4 bases and J shed 4 bases, with 18 bases lying between them. CDR3 length: 15 amino acids. Germline CDR1 SGHRS, CDR2 YFSETQ. This CDR3 is CASSETSGTGYEQYF. The DNA for the CDR3 is TGCGCCAGCAGCGAGACCTCAGGGACCGGGTACGAGCAGTACTTC.

V usage is TRBV14 and J usage is TRBJ2-1, with D possibly being TRBD2 (6 bases). Germline V gives CDR1 SGHDN, CDR2 FVKESK. V lost 0 bases and J lost 8, with 17 bases in between. CDR3 length: 16 residues. The CDR3 loop is CASSQEGGLPGDEQFF. Written as DNA, the CDR3 is TGTGCCAGCAGCCAAGAGGGGGGACTCCCGGGGGATGAGCAGTTCTTC.

V and J are TRBV10-1 and TRBJ2-1; 8 positions agree with TRBD2. The CDR3 is 15 amino acids. CDR1 is WNHNN, CDR2 SYGVQD, per germline (reference sequence). Losses at the gene ends were 4 bases for V and 2 bases for J; bases not matched to a gene: 4. CDR3: CASSVGAGAYNEQFF. Written as DNA, the CDR3 is TGCGCCAGCAGTGTGGGAGCGGGAGCCTACAATGAGCAGTTCTTC.

This clone has just a few counts. The junction does not match germline at one end; this may be a read error. The CDR3 bases are TGTGCCAGCAGTGACAGGACAGGGACTGGAGCTTTCTTT. Amino acids: CASSDRTGTGAFF. V is TRBV6-1 and J is TRBJ1-1; 8 bases align to TRBD1. This CDR3 contains 13 residues. Germline values: CDR1 MNHNS, CDR2 SASEGT.

The V gene is TRBV29-1, the J gene TRBJ1-2, with D perhaps TRBD1 (6 bases). CDR1 is SQVTM and CDR2 is ANQGSEA in the germline V gene. This CDR3 comprises 17 residues. Trimming removed 5 bases at V and 4 bases at J, with 26 bases between. CDR3: CSVNPGTGQPLGYGYTF. The CDR3 nucleotides are TGCAGCGTTAACCCGGGAACAGGGCAGCCCCTGGGCTATGGCTACACCTTC.

The chain has TRBV7-9 and TRBJ1-1, with D maybe TRBD1 (6 bases). Germline loops: CDR1 SEHNR, CDR2 FQNEAQ (reference sequence). The CDR3 spans 18 residues. V was pared by 5 bases and J by 2 bases, with 24 bases between. CDR3 DNA: TGTGCCAGCAGCCTTATTCCGGGAACAGGGCCCAACAACACTGAAGCTTTCTTT. Translated: CASSLIPGTGPNNTEAFF.

J is TRBJ2-1 and V is TRBV12-5, with 10 bases that match TRBD1. CDR3 length: 15 residues. The V gene's germline CDR1 is LGHNT and CDR2 FRNRAP. V trimming: 8 bases; J trimming: 5 bases; junction bases outside the gene matches: 9. The CDR3 loop is CASIDSGTGDNEQFF. CDR3 DNA: TGTGCTAGTATTGATTCCGGGACAGGGGACAATGAGCAGTTCTTC.

The chain uses TRBV28 and TRBJ2-7; the D is unclear. CDR3 size: 15 residues. V was trimmed by 2 bases and J by 2 bases, leaving 13 bases between them. Germline CDR1 is MDHEN and CDR2 is SYDVKM. CDR3 bases: TGTGCCAGCAGTTTAGATTGGCGTTTAGCCTACGAGCAGTACTTC. Protein: CASSLDWRLAYEQYF. The full variable domain, its missing parts supplied by reference TRBV28 and TRBJ2-7, is DVKVTQSSRYLVKRTGEKVFLECVQDMDHENMFWYRQDPGLGLRLIYFSYDVKMKEKGDIPEGYSVSREKKERFSLILESASTNQTSMYLCASSLDWRLAYEQYFGPGTRLTVT.

V gene TRBV4-2 combines with J gene TRBJ1-3; no reliable D call. This CDR3 is built from 17 residues. The V gene lost 0 bases and the J gene lost 2 bases, with 14 bases spanning the gap. Germline CDR1 is LGHNA and CDR2 is YNFKEQ. CDR3 coding DNA: TGTGCCAGCAGCCAAGATCAGCAAGGTAGAACTGGAAACACCATATATTTT. It encodes CASSQDQQGRTGNTIYF.

The chain has TRBV15 and TRBJ1-1; TRBD1 is a possible D gene (6 bases). Looked up from germline, CDR1 is LNHNV and CDR2 is YYDKDF (reference sequence). V was trimmed by 3 bases and J by 0 bases, leaving 11 bases between them. The CDR3 loop spans 15 amino acids. CDR3 region: CATSRSQGLNTEAFF. In DNA form, the CDR3 reads TGTGCCACCAGCAGGAGTCAGGGGCTGAACACTGAAGCTTTCTTT.

This chain uses TRBV9 with TRBJ2-7; D remains unclear. With 2 bases removed from V and 2 bases from J, the gap between germline ends came to 11 bases. This CDR3 has 14 residues. Germline V gives CDR1 SGDLS, CDR2 YYNGEE. The DNA of the CDR3 is TGTGCCAGCAGCGTCAACCTGGACGCCTACGAGCAGTACTTC. Translated, it gives CASSVNLDAYEQYF.

This clone was observed a handful of times. The chain has TRBV10-3 and TRBJ1-3, with D unclear. Deletions cut 9 bases from V and 0 bases from J, with 9 bases between. The CDR3 extends over 13 amino acids. Germline V gene lookup returns CDR1 ENHRY and CDR2 SYGVKD. For the CDR3, the DNA is TGTGCCATTCTGAGTGACTCTGGAAACACCATATATTTT. Protein: CAILSDSGNTIYF.

The chain links TRBV30 to TRBJ1-5; TRBD1 agrees at 8 bases. The V and J ends lost 0 bases and 3 bases, in that order; junction bases with no gene match: 7. Germline V CDR1 and CDR2: GTSNPN, SVGIG (reference sequence). The CDR3 is 16 amino acids. This chain's CDR3 is CAWSVPGGKYNQPQHF. For the CDR3, the DNA is TGTGCCTGGAGTGTACCAGGGGGCAAATACAATCAGCCCCAGCATTTT. Complete variable domain (other parts from reference TRBV30 and TRBJ1-5): SQTIHQWPATLVQPVGSPLSLECTVEGTSNPNLYWYRQAAGRGLQLLFYSVGIGQISSEVPQNLSASRPQDRQFILSSKKLLLSDSGFYLCAWSVPGGKYNQPQHFGDGTRLSIL.

This chain uses TRBV5-4 with TRBJ2-4; TRBD1 agrees at 8 bases. V was clipped by 0 bases and J by 8 bases; unmatched bases: 4. This CDR3 region has 14 residues. The V gene's germline CDR1 is SGHNT and CDR2 YYREEE (reference sequence). CDR3 protein: CASSLADREDIQYF. For the CDR3, the DNA is TGTGCCAGCAGCTTGGCGGACAGGGAGGACATTCAGTACTTC.

The chain employs TRBV19 and TRBJ2-3; TRBD1 aligns across 12 bases. The CDR3 has 17 residues. The V and J ends lost 4 bases and 5 bases, in that order; junction bases with no gene match: 10. Germline CDR1 reads LNHDA; CDR2 reads SQIVND (reference sequence). The CDR3 nucleotides read TGTGCCAGTAGTACGATCTCCGGGACAGGGGGCAAAGATACGCAGTATTTT. Translating gives CASSTISGTGGKDTQYF. Variable domain in full (rest from reference TRBV19 and TRBJ2-3): DGGITQSPKYLFRKEGQNVTLSCEQNLNHDAMYWYRQDPGQGLRLIYYSQIVNDFQKGDIAEGYSVSREKKESFPLTVTSAQKNPTAFYLCASSTISGTGGKDTQYFGPGTRLTVL.

The chain uses TRBV4-1 and TRBJ1-4, with D unresolved. Trimming removed 1 base at V and 7 bases at J, with 13 bases between. This CDR3 region has 15 residues. CDR1 is MGHRA, CDR2 YSYEKL, per germline. The CDR3 is CASSQVKGLSEKLFF. Here the CDR3 DNA reads TGCGCCAGCAGCCAAGTCAAAGGCCTTAGTGAAAAACTGTTTTTT.

The rearrangement uses TRBV6-1 and TRBJ2-7; D may be TRBD2 (6 bases). Trimming stripped 2 bases from V and 3 bases from J, with 14 bases between. The CDR3 totals 15 residues. The V gene's germline CDR1 is MNHNS and CDR2 SASEGT. The CDR3: CASSEMNSGGYEQYF. DNA of the CDR3: TGTGCCAGCAGTGAAATGAATAGCGGTGGCTACGAGCAGTACTTC.

The chain couples TRBV19 to TRBJ1-1; D is uncertain. Trimming stripped 5 bases from V and 1 base from J, with 14 bases between. This CDR3 contains 15 residues. From germline, CDR1 is LNHDA and CDR2 SQIVND (reference sequence). The CDR3 coding sequence is TGTGCCAGTAGTCGTCCTTTGAACGGGAACACTGAAGCTTTCTTT. This gives the protein CASSRPLNGNTEAFF.